This TCR beta chain was captured by sequencing in a study of blood T cell repertoires in COVID-19 (dated by TCRdb to about 2020). In terms of the full investigation: Collaborator samples came from the United States, Italy and Spain and covered acute and convalescent phases of COVID-19. HLA class I and class II types, where available, came from metadata supplied by the sample provider rather than from assay-based typing. The material from the prospective study consisted of cDNA or gDNA derived from T cells, B-cell-depleted T cells, or PBMCs. Sample metadata almost always included a de-identified subject ID, COVID-19 status, age in years and sex. A freely available public database, intended as a resource for researchers studying the immune response to SARS-CoV-2, is where the repertoires were released. The dataset comprised deeply sampled blood TCRbeta repertoires from subjects exposed to, actively infected with, or recovered from COVID-19. The samples were drawn from two sources: the first 160 participants of the ongoing ImmuneRACE study, and 950 to 1,500 subjects contributed by 6 global collaborators.

Whole blood was collected in K2EDTA tubes by collaborating institutions according to the institutions' own protocols. For TCRbeta analysis, collaborators shipped samples in one of three forms: frozen whole blood, isolated PBMCs, or DNA extracted from either of those sample types. Overall study results and their limits: The quantity of clinical and demographic metadata differed by source and by participant and was supplied without curation.

As regards this clone: Its antigen is still unknown. No qualities accompany the bases; no much larger clone lies one base away.

Inclusive of the bounding cysteine and phenylalanine, the CDR3 is 14 residues long. CDR3 DNA is the only sequence kept; it has 42 bases, read in frame from the first base. In the germline V gene, CDR1 corresponds to SGHRS and CDR2 to YFSETQ. Cut back by 0 bases and 0 bases, the V and J ends lie 6 bases apart. TCRbeta CDR3 regions were amplified from genomic DNA by means of the immunoSEQ Assay, a bias-controlled multiplex PCR. The study's processing was this. Nucleated cell counts per sample were estimated from amplification of reference gene primers within the assay. To quantify the absolute abundance of each unique TCRbeta CDR3 rearrangement, sequence reads were collapsed and filtered. For each sample, productive Simpson clonality was calculated by taking the square root of Simpson's diversity index across productive rearrangements. Drawn from immuneACCESS, this table holds only the in-frame rearrangements with V and J called that TCRdb kept. Clones are partly lost; checked studies trace under half to an unresolved V gene and leave the rest unexplained. V, J and clone size derive from that table, while D and trimming were established from the DNA sequence. The sample records roughly 150,000 clones, roughly four fifths of which are singletons. 3% to 4.5% of the sample comes from the top ten.

Sequenced sample: peripheral blood. This sequence was found in a woman aged 80 or older with acute or convalescent COVID-19. This chain joins TRBV5-1 to TRBJ1-1, with the D gene call left open. The CDR3 reads as follows: CASSLGNMNTEAFF. The nucleotides are TGCGCCAGCAGCTTGGGAAACATGAACACTGAAGCTTTCTTT.